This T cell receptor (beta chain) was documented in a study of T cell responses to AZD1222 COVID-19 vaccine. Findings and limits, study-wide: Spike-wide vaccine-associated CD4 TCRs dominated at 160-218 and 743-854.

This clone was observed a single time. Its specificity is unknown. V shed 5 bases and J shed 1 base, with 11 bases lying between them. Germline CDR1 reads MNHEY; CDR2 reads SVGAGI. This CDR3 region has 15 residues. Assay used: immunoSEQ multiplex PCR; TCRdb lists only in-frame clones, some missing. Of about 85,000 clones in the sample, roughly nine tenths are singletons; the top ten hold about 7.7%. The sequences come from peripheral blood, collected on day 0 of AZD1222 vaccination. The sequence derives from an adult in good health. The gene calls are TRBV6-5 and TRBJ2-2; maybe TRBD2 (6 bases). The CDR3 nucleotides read TGTGCCAGCAGTCACAGGAGGGGGAACACCGGGGAGCTGTTTTTT. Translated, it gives CASSHRRGNTGELFF.